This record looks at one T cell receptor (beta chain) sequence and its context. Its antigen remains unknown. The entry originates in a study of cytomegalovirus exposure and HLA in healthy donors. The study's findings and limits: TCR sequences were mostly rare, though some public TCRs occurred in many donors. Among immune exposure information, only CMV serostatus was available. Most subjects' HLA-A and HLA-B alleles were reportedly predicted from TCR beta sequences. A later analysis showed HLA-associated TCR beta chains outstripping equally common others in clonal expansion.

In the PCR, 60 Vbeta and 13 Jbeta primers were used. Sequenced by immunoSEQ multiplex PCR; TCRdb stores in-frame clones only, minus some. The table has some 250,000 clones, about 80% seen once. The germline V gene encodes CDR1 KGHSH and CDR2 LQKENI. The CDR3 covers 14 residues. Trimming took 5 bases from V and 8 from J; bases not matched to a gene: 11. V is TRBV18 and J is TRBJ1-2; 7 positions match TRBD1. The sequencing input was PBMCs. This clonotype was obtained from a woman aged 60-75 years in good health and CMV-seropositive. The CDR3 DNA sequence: TGTGCCAGCTCAGACCGGGACAGAGCATTAGGCTACACCTTC. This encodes CASSDRDRALGYTF.